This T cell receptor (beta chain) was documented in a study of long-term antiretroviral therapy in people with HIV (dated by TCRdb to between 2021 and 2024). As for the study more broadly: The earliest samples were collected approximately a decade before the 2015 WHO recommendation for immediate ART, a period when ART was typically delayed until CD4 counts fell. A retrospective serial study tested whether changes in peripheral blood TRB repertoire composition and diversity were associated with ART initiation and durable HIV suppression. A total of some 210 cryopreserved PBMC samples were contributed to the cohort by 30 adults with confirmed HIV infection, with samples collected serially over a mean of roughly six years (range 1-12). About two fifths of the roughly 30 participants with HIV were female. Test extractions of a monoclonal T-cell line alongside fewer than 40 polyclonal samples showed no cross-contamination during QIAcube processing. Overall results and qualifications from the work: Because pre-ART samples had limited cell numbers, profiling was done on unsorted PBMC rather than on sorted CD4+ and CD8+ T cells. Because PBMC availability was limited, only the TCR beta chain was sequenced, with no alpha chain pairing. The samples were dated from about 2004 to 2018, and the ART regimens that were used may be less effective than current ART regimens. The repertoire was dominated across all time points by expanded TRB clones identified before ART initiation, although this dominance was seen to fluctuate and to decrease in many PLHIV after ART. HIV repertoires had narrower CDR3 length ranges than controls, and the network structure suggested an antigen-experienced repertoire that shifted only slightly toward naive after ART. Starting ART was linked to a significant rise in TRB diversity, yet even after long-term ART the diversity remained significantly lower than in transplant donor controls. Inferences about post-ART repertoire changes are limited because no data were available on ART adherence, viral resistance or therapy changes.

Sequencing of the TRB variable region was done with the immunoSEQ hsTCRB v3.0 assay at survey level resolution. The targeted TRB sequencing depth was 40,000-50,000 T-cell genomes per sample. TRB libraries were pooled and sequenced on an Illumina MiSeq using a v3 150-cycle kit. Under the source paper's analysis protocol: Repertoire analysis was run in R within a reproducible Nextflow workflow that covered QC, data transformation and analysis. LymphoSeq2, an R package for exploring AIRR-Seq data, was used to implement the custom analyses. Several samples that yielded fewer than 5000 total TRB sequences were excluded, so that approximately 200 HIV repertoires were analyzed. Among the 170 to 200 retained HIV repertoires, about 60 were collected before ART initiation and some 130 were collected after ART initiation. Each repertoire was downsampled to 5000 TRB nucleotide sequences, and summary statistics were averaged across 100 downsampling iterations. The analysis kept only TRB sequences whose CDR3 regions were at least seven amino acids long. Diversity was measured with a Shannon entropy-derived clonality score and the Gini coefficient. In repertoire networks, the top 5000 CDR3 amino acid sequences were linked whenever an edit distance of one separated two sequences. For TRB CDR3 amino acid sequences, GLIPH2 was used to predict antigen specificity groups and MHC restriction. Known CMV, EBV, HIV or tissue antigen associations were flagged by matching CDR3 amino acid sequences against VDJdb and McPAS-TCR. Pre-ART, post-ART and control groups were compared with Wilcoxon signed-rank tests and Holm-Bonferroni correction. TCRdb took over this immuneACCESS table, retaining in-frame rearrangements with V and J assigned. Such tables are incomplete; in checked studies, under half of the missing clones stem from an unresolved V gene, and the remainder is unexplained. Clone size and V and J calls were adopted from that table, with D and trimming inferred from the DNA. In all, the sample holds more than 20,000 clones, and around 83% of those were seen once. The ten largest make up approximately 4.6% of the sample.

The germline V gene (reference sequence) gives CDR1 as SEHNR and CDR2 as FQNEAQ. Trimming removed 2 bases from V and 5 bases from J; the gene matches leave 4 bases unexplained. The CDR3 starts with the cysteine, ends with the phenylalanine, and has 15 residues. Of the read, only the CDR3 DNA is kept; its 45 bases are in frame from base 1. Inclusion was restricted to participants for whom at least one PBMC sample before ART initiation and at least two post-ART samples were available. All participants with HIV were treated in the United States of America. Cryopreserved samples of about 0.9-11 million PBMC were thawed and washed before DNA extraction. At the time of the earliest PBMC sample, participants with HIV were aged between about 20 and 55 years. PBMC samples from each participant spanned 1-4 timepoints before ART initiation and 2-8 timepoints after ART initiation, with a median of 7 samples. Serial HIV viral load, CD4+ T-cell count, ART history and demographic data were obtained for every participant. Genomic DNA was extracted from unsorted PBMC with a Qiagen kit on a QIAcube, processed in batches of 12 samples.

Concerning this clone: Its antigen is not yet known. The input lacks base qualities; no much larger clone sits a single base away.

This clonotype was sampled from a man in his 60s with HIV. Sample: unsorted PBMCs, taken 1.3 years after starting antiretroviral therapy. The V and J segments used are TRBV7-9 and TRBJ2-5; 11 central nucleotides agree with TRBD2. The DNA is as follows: TGTGCCAGCAGCTTATTAGCGGGAGGGGCCGAGACCCAGTACTTC. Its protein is CASSLLAGGAETQYF.